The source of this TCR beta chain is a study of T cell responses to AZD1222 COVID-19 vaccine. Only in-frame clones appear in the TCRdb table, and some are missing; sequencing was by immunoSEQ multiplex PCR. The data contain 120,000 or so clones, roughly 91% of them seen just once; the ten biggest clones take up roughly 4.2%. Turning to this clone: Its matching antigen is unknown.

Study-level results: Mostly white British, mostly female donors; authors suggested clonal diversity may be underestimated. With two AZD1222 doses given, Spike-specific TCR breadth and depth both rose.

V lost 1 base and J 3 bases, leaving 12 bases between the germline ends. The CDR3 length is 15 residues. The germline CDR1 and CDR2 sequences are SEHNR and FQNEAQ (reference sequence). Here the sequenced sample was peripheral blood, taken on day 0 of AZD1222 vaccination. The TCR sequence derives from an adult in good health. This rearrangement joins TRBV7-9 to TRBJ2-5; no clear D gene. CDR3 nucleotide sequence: TGTGCCAGCAGCTTAGATCTGGTGTTCAAAGAGACCCAGTACTTC. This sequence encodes CASSLDLVFKETQYF.